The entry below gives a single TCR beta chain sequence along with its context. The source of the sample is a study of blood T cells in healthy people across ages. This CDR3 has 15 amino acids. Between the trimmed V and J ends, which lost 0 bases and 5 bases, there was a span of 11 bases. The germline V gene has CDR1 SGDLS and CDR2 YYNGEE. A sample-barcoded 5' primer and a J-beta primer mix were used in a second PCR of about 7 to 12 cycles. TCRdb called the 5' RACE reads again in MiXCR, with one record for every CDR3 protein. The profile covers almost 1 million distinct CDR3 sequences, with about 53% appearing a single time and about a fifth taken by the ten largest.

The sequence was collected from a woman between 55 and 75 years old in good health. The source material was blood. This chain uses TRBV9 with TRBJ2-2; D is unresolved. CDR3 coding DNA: TGTGCCAGCAGCGTAGTCGATTCCAAAACCGGGGAGCTGTTTTTT. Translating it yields CASSVVDSKTGELFF.